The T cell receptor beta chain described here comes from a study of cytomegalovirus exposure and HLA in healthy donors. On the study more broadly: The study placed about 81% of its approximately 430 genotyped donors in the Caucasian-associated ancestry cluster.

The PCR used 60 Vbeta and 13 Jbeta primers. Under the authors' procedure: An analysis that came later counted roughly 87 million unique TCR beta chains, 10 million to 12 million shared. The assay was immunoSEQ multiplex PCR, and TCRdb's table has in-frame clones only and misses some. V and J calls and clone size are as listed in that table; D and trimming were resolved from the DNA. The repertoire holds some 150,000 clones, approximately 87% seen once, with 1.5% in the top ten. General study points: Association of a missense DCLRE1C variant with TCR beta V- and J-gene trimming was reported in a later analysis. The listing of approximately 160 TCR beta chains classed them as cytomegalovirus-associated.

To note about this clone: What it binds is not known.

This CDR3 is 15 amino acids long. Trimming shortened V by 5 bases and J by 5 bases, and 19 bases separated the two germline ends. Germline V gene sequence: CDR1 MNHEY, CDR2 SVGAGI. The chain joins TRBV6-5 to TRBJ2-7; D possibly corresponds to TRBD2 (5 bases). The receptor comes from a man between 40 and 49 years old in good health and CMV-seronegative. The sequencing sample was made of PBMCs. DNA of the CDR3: TGTGCCAGCAGTGCCTCGACTATCCCCAGCGACGAGCAGTACTTC. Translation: CASSASTIPSDEQYF.